This record concerns one TCR beta chain sequence. No antigen is known for it. The data stem from a study of vaccination effects on CD4 cells after COVID-19. Study-wide background: All participants had two doses of either the BNT162b2 or mRNA-1273 vaccine.

Produced via immunoSEQ multiplex PCR; TCRdb's table is partial and in-frame only. Of 65,000 to 85,000 clones in the sample, 75% to 90% are singletons; the top ten hold less than 15%. V gave up 3 bases and J gave up 2 bases; unmatched junction bases: 4. Germline V lookup: CDR1 SGHRS, CDR2 YFSETQ. The CDR3 has 16 amino acids. Overall study findings and caveats: Infection- and vaccine-induced clones contracted markedly late after vaccination.

Peptide-pool stimulation followed by sequencing identified expanded antigen-specific CD4+ clonotypes in the ViraFEST assay. With about 9 days of culture completed, CD4+ T cells were isolated. No vaccinee had earlier SARS-CoV-2 infection, and nucleocapsid antibodies were negative. Supplemented with roughly 9.6 IU/ml IL-2 and 8 to 10 ug/ml peptides, a few million PBMC per well were kept in culture. IL-2 medium took the place of half the medium on both days 3 and 7. The TCR originated in a human donor who received a COVID-19 vaccine. The sample here was CD4+ T cells from PBMCs cultured with SARS-CoV-2 spike peptides, taken before COVID-19 vaccination. The chain recombines TRBV5-1 with TRBJ2-6, with TRBD2 matching 8 bases. The CDR3 protein is CASSSRLATGANVLTF. CDR3 sequence (DNA): TGCGCCAGCAGCTCTAGACTAGCGACTGGGGCCAACGTCCTGACTTTC.